This T cell receptor (beta chain) is from a study of cytomegalovirus exposure and HLA in healthy donors. Study results and limitations: In all likelihood, a cluster of highly shared sequence variants was a sequencing artifact. In a later analysis, the majority of CMV-associated beta chains seemingly showed HLA restriction.

Remarks on this clone: Its antigen remains unidentified.

Primers for the PCR totalled 60 Vbeta and 13 Jbeta. The protocol was immunoSEQ multiplex PCR, while the TCRdb copy is restricted to in-frame clones and leaves out a portion. The table lists 95,000 to 150,000 clones. Germline loops: CDR1 MNHNS, CDR2 SASEGT. The V and J ends lost 6 bases and 4 bases, in that order; junction bases with no gene match: 7. This CDR3 has 14 amino acids. The chain couples TRBV6-1 to TRBJ2-7; 9 nucleotides match TRBD1. Sequenced input: PBMCs. This receptor was obtained from a man in his forties in good health and CMV-seronegative. CDR3 residues: CASSRQGGVYEQYF. As DNA, the CDR3 is TGTGCCAGCAGCCGACAGGGGGGGGTTTACGAGCAGTACTTC.